This TCR beta chain emerged from a study of blood T cell repertoires in COVID-19. The overall study: Acute and convalescent COVID-19 samples came from the United States, Italy and Spain.

Authors' methods: Scientists estimated how many nucleated cells there were by amplifying reference gene primers. This table comes from immunoSEQ multiplex PCR, and its TCRdb copy is limited to in-frame clones, with some not included. The D gene and trimming were derived from the DNA, and the V and J assignments and clone size from that table. The top ten hold roughly 4% of the sample, which has a few hundred thousand clones, about 88% seen once. Categorization into cohorts depended on clinical history that participants reported. CDR3 length equals 18 residues. J gave up 6 bases and V 0 bases, and 14 bases lay outside the gene matches. Germline lookup yields CDR1 GTSNPN and CDR2 SVGIG (reference sequence).

The chain combines TRBV30 with TRBJ1-5; 10 nucleotides match TRBD1. Sequenced input: PBMCs or T cells enriched from blood (not recorded which). The receptor comes from a woman younger than 45 who had been exposed to COVID-19. Here the CDR3 reads CAWSVRTGGIGRSQPQHF. The DNA of the CDR3 is TGTGCCTGGAGTGTAAGGACAGGGGGTATAGGTCGCAGTCAGCCCCAGCATTTT.